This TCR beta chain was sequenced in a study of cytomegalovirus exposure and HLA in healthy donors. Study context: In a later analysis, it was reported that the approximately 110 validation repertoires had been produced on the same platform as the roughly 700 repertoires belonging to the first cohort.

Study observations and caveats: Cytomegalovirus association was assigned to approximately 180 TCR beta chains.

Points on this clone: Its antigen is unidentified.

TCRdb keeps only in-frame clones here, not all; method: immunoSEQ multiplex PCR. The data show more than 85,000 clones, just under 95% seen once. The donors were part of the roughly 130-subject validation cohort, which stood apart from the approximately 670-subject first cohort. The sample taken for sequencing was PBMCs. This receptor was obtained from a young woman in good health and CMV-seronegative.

CDR3 DNA sequence: TGTGCCAGCAGCTTATATAGCGGGGGTCCCTTCAGTGAGCAGTTCTTC. It is translated as CASSLYSGGPFSEQFF. The chain joins TRBV11-2 to TRBJ2-1, with 9 positions matching TRBD2. Germline loops: CDR1 SGHAT, CDR2 FQNNGV. Unmatched junction bases numbered 11, after V lost 2 bases and J lost 9 bases. The CDR3 runs to 16 residues.